A selection of T cell receptor beta chains follows, all from one sample in a study of PD-L1 blockade in urothelial cancer. The data were produced by immunoSEQ multiplex PCR, yet TCRdb's version contains in-frame clones alone and is incomplete. Of more than 45,000 clones listed, 88% are singletons. The sequencing here drew on PBMCs, taken around atezolizumab (anti-PD-L1) treatment. These receptor sequences come from an elderly man with urothelial cancer. The CDR3 runs from the conserved cysteine through the conserved F or W. The D gene is left open where the match is weak. Clone size is given for some rows only: seen once, a few or many times, or a class if the clone is expanded.

TRBJ2-1 15 TRBV5-1 NA TRBD1 TGCGCCAGCAGCTTGGGGACAGGGAACTACAATGAGCAGTTCTTC CASSLGTGNYNEQFF
TRBJ2-3 13 TRBV10-3 NA NA TGTGCCATCAGCCGGGACTCCACAGATACGCAGTATTTT CAISRDSTDTQYF
TRBJ2-3 12 TRBV7-9 NA NA TGTGCCAGCAGCCGTATCGGGAGTACGCAGTATTTT CASSRIGSTQYF
TRBJ1-2 15 TRBV6-1 NA NA TGTGCCAGCAGTGCCTCGACGGGAGCGGGGTATGGCTACACCTTC CASSASTGAGYGYTF
TRBJ1-1 14 TRBV2 NA NA TGTGCCAGCAGTCCGAACAGGGATAGTACTGAAGCTTTCTTT CASSPNRDSTEAFF
TRBJ1-5 14 TRBV5-1 NA NA TGCGCCAGCAGCTTGAGTGGGCTCGATCAGCCCCAGCATTTT CASSLSGLDQPQHF
TRBJ2-5 14 TRBV4-2 NA NA TGTGCCAGCAGCAAGGGGGGGGCGGAGGAGACCCAGTACTTC CASSKGGAEETQYF
TRBJ2-5 16 TRBV19 NA TRBD2 TGTGCCAGTAGTATGGAGACGGGAGGGCCACGGGGGACCCAGTACTTC CASSMETGGPRGTQYF
TRBJ2-7 15 TRBV7-9 NA TRBD2 TGTGCCAGCAGTTCCGGACTAGCGGCCTCCTACGAGCAGTACTTC CASSSGLAASYEQYF
TRBJ2-1 15 TRBV7-2 NA TRBD2 TGTGCCAGCAGCCTTGGAGCGGGATTTGGGAATGAGCAGTTCTTC CASSLGAGFGNEQFF
TRBJ2-5 11 TRBV28 NA NA TGTGCCAGCAACTTTAAAGAGACCCAGTACTTC CASNFKETQYF
TRBJ1-1 16 TRBV5-6 NA NA TGTGCCAGCAGCTCCGTAAGGGAGGTTCGTCGGACTGAAGCTTTCTTT CASSSVREVRRTEAFF
TRBJ1-2 17 TRBV2 NA TRBD1 TGTGCCAGCAAACTAGCCCAATTTCCGACAGGGGTGCGTGGCTACACCTTC CASKLAQFPTGVRGYTF
TRBJ1-5 14 TRBV18 NA TRBD1 TGTGCCAGCTCACGACAGGGTAGCAATCAGCCCCAGCATTTT CASSRQGSNQPQHF
TRBJ2-5 16 TRBV28 once TRBD2 TGTGCCAGCAGTCCATCGACCGGGACTAGCGGGGAGACCCAGTACTTC CASSPSTGTSGETQYF
TRBJ2-3 14 TRBV6-1 once TRBD2 TGTGCCAGCAGGAGGGAGGGTCTGGGAGATACGCAGTATTTT CASRREGLGDTQYF
TRBJ2-2 14 TRBV19 NA NA TGTGCCAGTACTATTCGGCGGGAAGCCGGGGAGCTGTTTTTT CASTIRREAGELFF
TRBJ1-5 17 TRBV11-3 medium-sized NA TGTGCCAGCAGCTTACCATCAGGGTTGGTGAGCAATCAGCCCCAGCATTTT CASSLPSGLVSNQPQHF
TRBJ2-3 15 TRBV4-3 NA NA TGCGCCAGCAGCCAGGCCATGGGAGTCTCAGATACGCAGTATTTT CASSQAMGVSDTQYF
TRBJ2-7 14 TRBV7-2 once NA TGTGCCAGCAGCCGCACACTAGGATTCTACGAGCAGTACTTC CASSRTLGFYEQYF
TRBJ1-2 16 TRBV4-1 NA TRBD1 TGCGCCAGCAGCCAAGAGGCAGGGGGCTACAGCTATGGCTACACCTTC CASSQEAGGYSYGYTF
TRBJ2-3 15 TRBV2 NA TRBD2 TGTGCCAGCAGTGTGACTAGCGGGAGACTGGATACGCAGTATTTT CASSVTSGRLDTQYF
TRBJ2-3 14 TRBV11-2 NA NA TGTGCCAGCAGCACCCGACAGAACACAGATACGCAGTATTTT CASSTRQNTDTQYF
TRBJ2-7 13 TRBV10-3 once TRBD2 TGTGCCATAAGGACTAGCGGGATATACGAGCAGTACTTC CAIRTSGIYEQYF
TRBJ1-1 14 TRBV10-3 NA NA TGTGCCATCAGTCTGGGCCAGACATACACTGAAGCTTTCTTT CAISLGQTYTEAFF
TRBJ2-7 15 TRBV19 NA NA TGTGCCAGTAGTATAGGGGTGGCGGGTAGCGACGAGCAGTACTTC CASSIGVAGSDEQYF
TRBJ2-7 15 TRBV19 NA TRBD1 TGTGCCACTCGCACCAAGACAGGGGGCATGCACGAGCAGTACTTC CATRTKTGGMHEQYF
TRBJ2-7 15 TRBV10-2 NA NA TGCGCCAGCAGTTTGACGGCGGGGAGCTCCTACGAGCAGTACTTC CASSLTAGSSYEQYF
TRBJ1-3 16 TRBV6-6 NA TRBD1 TGTGCCAGCAGTTCCACAGGGGATCGCCCTGGAAACACCATATATTTT CASSSTGDRPGNTIYF
TRBJ2-1 17 TRBV2 NA TRBD2 TGTGCCAGCAGGGCCGGGTGGCTAGCGGGAGTGGTTGCTGAGCAGTTCTTC CASRAGWLAGVVAEQFF
TRBJ2-1 16 TRBV30 NA TRBD2 TGTGCCTGGGGGGAAGGGGGACTAGCGACCTACAATGAGCAGTTCTTC CAWGEGGLATYNEQFF
TRBJ1-1 17 TRBV9 NA TRBD1 TGTGCCAGCAGCGGTCGAGACGTCGGGACAGGGGGCACTGAAGCTTTCTTT CASSGRDVGTGGTEAFF
TRBJ2-4 14 TRBV28 NA NA TGTGCCAGCAGTTTGGAACAAGGACAGAACATTCAGTACTTC CASSLEQGQNIQYF
TRBJ2-3 14 TRBV29-1 NA TRBD1 TGCAGCGTTGGTCGACAGGGGAATCCGGATACGCAGTATTTT CSVGRQGNPDTQYF
TRBJ1-5 15 TRBV19 once NA TGTGCCAGTAGTACGGACAGAAATAGCAATCAGCCCCAGCATTTT CASSTDRNSNQPQHF
TRBJ2-7 15 TRBV4-1 once TRBD2 TGCGCCAGCAGCCACCCACTAGCGGGAGGCTACGAGCAGTACTTC CASSHPLAGGYEQYF
TRBJ2-7 15 TRBV28 NA TRBD1 TGTGCCAGCAGTTTCCGGGACAGGGCAGCCTACGAGCAGTACTTC CASSFRDRAAYEQYF
TRBJ2-7 13 TRBV18 NA TRBD2 TGTGCCAGCTCACCCGGACTAGCGGGGGAGCAGTACTTC CASSPGLAGEQYF
TRBJ1-5 17 TRBV19 NA NA TGTGCCAGTAGTAGTACAGGGTCTGTTATGAGCAATCAGCCCCAGCATTTT CASSSTGSVMSNQPQHF
TRBJ2-5 15 TRBV5-6 NA TRBD1 TGTGCCAGCAGCTGGGGACAGGGGAAACAAGAGACCCAGTACTTC CASSWGQGKQETQYF
TRBJ1-1 12 TRBV5-1 NA NA TGCGCCAGCAGCTTGCAGGGGCCGGTAGCTTTCTTT CASSLQGPVAFF
TRBJ2-7 14 TRBV29-1 NA NA TGCAGCGCCGTGGGCGGGGCGAGCTCCTACGAGCAGTACTTC CSAVGGASSYEQYF
TRBJ2-5 11 TRBV5-1 NA NA TGCGCCAGCAGCTACAGCGGCTCACGGTACTTC CASSYSGSRYF
TRBJ2-3 17 TRBV4-1 NA TRBD2 TGCGCCAGCAGCCAAGGAATACTAGCGGGAGCGGCAGATACGCAGTATTTT CASSQGILAGAADTQYF
TRBJ2-7 17 TRBV5-1 NA TRBD2 TGCGCCAGCAGCTTCGTAGCGGGTTGCCCCCCGGGGTGCGAGCAGTACTTC CASSFVAGCPPGCEQYF
TRBJ2-7 20 TRBV28 NA NA TGTGCCAGCAGTTCCCCAGCCGGGACAGGGAAAGCGGGAGGGCGCTACGAGCAGTACTTC CASSSPAGTGKAGGRYEQYF
TRBJ2-7 14 TRBV6-1 NA TRBD1 TGTGCCAGCAGTGTGGGACAGGGGTCCTACGAGCAGTACTTC CASSVGQGSYEQYF
TRBJ1-2 13 TRBV10-1 NA TRBD1 TGCGCCAGCAGTCCGGACAGGGATCGTGGCTACACCTTC CASSPDRDRGYTF
TRBJ2-1 18 TRBV10-3 few TRBD2 TGTGCCATCAGTGAGCCCCCCCGACTAGCGAGCTCCTACAATGAGCAGTTCTTC CAISEPPRLASSYNEQFF
TRBJ2-7 16 TRBV15 NA NA TGTGCCACCAGCAGAGGTCCTCAGGGGGAGGCTTACGAGCAGTACTTC CATSRGPQGEAYEQYF
TRBJ2-2 13 TRBV7-6 NA NA TGTGCCAGCAGCACCCGACAGACCGGGGAGCTGTTTTTT CASSTRQTGELFF
TRBJ2-6 17 TRBV15 NA NA TGTGCCACCAGCAGAGACCGCCCGGGGGCTGGGGCCAACGTCCTGACTTTC CATSRDRPGAGANVLTF
TRBJ2-7 15 TRBV5-1 few TRBD2 TGCGCCAGCAGCAACATAGCGGGAGGTTCCTACGAGCAGTACTTC CASSNIAGGSYEQYF
TRBJ1-1 13 TRBV18 NA NA TGTGCCAGCTCACCGCAGTGGAACACTGAAGCTTTCTTT CASSPQWNTEAFF
TRBJ2-1 15 TRBV4-1 NA TRBD1 TGCGCCAGCAGCCACCGGGACAGTAAGAGTGGTGAGCAGTTCTTC CASSHRDSKSGEQFF
TRBJ2-7 14 TRBV9 NA TRBD1 TGTGCCAGCAGCGTGGGACAGGGTTCCCACGAGCAGTACTTC CASSVGQGSHEQYF
TRBJ2-7 14 TRBV5-1 NA TRBD2 TGCGCCAGCATTTGTCTAGCGGGAGTACCCGAGCAGTACTTC CASICLAGVPEQYF
TRBJ2-1 16 TRBV11-3 once NA TGTGCCAGCAGCTTAGCCGGGACATCCTCCTACAATGAGCAGTTCTTC CASSLAGTSSYNEQFF
TRBJ2-2 17 TRBV7-8 NA TRBD2 TGTGCCAGCAGCCGGGGGTCGCCGCGGGAGGGCACCGGGGAGCTGTTTTTT CASSRGSPREGTGELFF